The clone carrying this TCR beta chain has a count of ten or more. The data stem from a study of glioma-infiltrating T cells. The CDR3 loop spans 14 amino acids. Trimming took off 0 bases at V and 1 base at J, with 6 bases between the two ends. The V gene's germline CDR1 is SGHTA and CDR2 FQGNSA. TCR alpha and beta CDR3 regions were amplified from RNA using iRepertoire nested multiplex PCR. For one-step reverse transcription and amplification, 100-400 ng of tissue mRNA or PBMC total RNA was used. TCRdb fed the multiplex PCR reads into MiXCR, producing one record per CDR3 protein. In the table there are about 130,000 distinct CDR3 sequences, roughly 24% of which are singletons.

The specimen sequenced was glioma tissue, nonneoplastic brain tissue, or PBMCs (not recorded which). The clonotype was recovered from a human donor with low-grade glioma or glioblastoma, undergoing nonglioma brain surgery, or in good health (not recorded which). V is TRBV7-2 and J is TRBJ2-5; the D is unclear. The CDR3 region has the DNA TGTGCCAGCAGCTTAGCAGCTTCCCAAGAGACCCAGTACTTC. Translating it yields CASSLAASQETQYF.